This T cell receptor (beta chain) was sequenced in a study of Ad26.COV2.S vaccination and SARS-CoV-2 variants. Regarding treatment: approximately 18 received Ad26.COV2.S at low or high dose, single or two shots; about five received placebo; per-sample allocation not given. Day 63 following the first vaccine or placebo injection was when the samples were taken. The vaccine antigen was prefusion-stabilized Wuhan SARS-CoV-2 spike. Study observations and caveats: Participants given vaccine showed non-spike TCR breadth similar to that of placebo recipients. Breadth and depth estimates from TCRs may understate total T cell responses.

Libraries were prepared by immunoSEQ multiplex PCR; TCRdb keeps only in-frame clonotypes and omits some of them. The sample records approximately 420,000 clones, 70% to 90% being singletons. This CDR3 spans 13 amino acids. Trimming took off 7 bases at V and 5 bases at J, with 12 bases between the two ends. Germline values: CDR1 SNHLY, CDR2 FYNNEI. This clone has a handful of counts. Its target is not known. The input for sequencing was peripheral blood, taken in a trial of Ad26.COV2.S vaccine versus placebo. The V gene is TRBV2, the J gene TRBJ2-1; D might be TRBD1 or TRBD2, each matching 5 bases. This receptor was identified in a person aged 18-60 years who received the Ad26.COV2.S COVID-19 vaccine or a placebo. CDR3 DNA: TGTGCCAGCAACGGGGACCCGAACAATGAGCAGTTCTTC. It translates to CASNGDPNNEQFF.